This T cell receptor (beta chain) was profiled in a study of Ad26.COV2.S vaccination and SARS-CoV-2 variants. Across the whole study: The donor participated in the COV1001 trial, in its Ad26.COV2.S arm.

The table came from immunoSEQ multiplex PCR; TCRdb's copy has only in-frame clones and leaves some out. The table lists about 350,000 clones, roughly 90% of them singletons. Treatment: roughly 19 received Ad26.COV2.S at low or high dose, single or two shots; several received placebo; per-sample allocation not given. Specimen acquisition occurred on day 63 following the initial vaccine or placebo injection. V gave up 6 bases and J gave up 8 bases; unmatched junction bases: 7. This CDR3 spans 13 amino acids. The rearrangement links TRBV12-3 or TRBV12-4 to TRBJ1-2; TRBD1 aligns across 9 bases. The TCR was taken from a person between 18 and 60 years old who received the Ad26.COV2.S COVID-19 vaccine or a placebo. Sequenced material: peripheral blood, taken in a trial of Ad26.COV2.S vaccine versus placebo. The DNA of the CDR3 is TGTGCCAGCAGGAGGGACAGGGTGGAAGGCTACACCTTC. It encodes CASRRDRVEGYTF.